This T cell receptor (beta chain) derives from a study of yellow fever vaccine responses in identical twins. After removal of 3 bases from V and 7 bases from J, the junction contained 0 bases not matched to a gene. This CDR3 is 12 amino acids long. Germline-derived CDR1 and CDR2 are KGHSH and LQKENI. MiXCR was run by TCRdb on the RT-PCR reads, yielding one entry per CDR3 protein. The table lists approximately 3,500 distinct CDR3 sequences, 81% of them singletons. Sequenced here: T cells from blood (PBMCs), unsorted or a sorted subset (not recorded which), sampled before or after yellow fever vaccination (not recorded which). The source of this sequence is a young woman who received the yellow fever vaccine. The chain couples TRBV18 to TRBJ2-1; 7 bases agree with TRBD2. The CDR3 sequence: CASSPGGNEQFF. The DNA for the CDR3 is TGTGCCAGCTCACCGGGGGGGAATGAGCAGTTCTTC.